This T cell receptor (beta chain) was retrieved from a study of T cells after yellow fever vaccination. Findings and caveats of the study: Some clonotypes, a small share, were shared between CD4 and CD8 compartments. The secondary response showed a weaker magnitude and a faster peak, day 5 versus 15. Booster sampling recovered most clones from primary vaccination (around 96% CD4, approximately 90% CD8).

CDR1 is SGHTA, CDR2 FQGNSA, per germline. The CDR3 spans 16 residues. Trimming shortened V by 0 bases and J by 4 bases, and 16 bases separated the two germline ends. There are many counts of this clonotype. What it binds is not known. 5'RACE template switching generated TCR cDNA, adding a universal primer site and UMIs. TCRdb independently ran MiXCR on the 5' RACE reads; one entry per CDR3 protein. The sample consists of 200,000 to 300,000 distinct CDR3 sequences, 6.7% of them appearing once. Sequencing used CD4+ T cells sorted from PBMCs, obtained on the day of the yellow fever booster vaccination. This receptor was identified in a man aged 30 to 45 who received the YFV17D yellow fever vaccine. This chain uses TRBV7-2 with TRBJ2-7, with D possibly being TRBD1 (6 bases). CDR3 loop: CASSLAVGVGAYEQYF. For the CDR3, the DNA is TGTGCCAGCAGCTTAGCGGTCGGCGTGGGGGCTTACGAGCAGTACTTC.